What follows are 2 T cell receptor beta chains derived from one specimen sequenced in a study of T cells in Graves' hyperthyroidism and ophthalmopathy. The investigators amplified TCR beta CDR3 regions from RNA transcripts. Primed by the HTBI set, a first-round RT-PCR was run on the TCR CDR3. TCRdb passed the multiplex PCR reads through MiXCR, listing each CDR3 protein once. Here the sample spans hundreds of thousands of distinct CDR3 sequences, roughly 40% being singletons. Material: blood. Every receptor here comes from a man between 18 and 35 years old with Graves' hyperthyroidism.

The chain recombines TRBV5-1 with TRBJ2-7; 7 bases are a match to TRBD2. Losses at the gene ends were 0 bases for V and 7 bases for J; bases not matched to a gene: 10. Germline assignment: CDR1 SGHRS and CDR2 YFSETQ. This CDR3 comprises 15 residues. CDR3 coding DNA: TGCGCCAGCAGCTTGGACGCGGGAGAGGATGGGGAGCAGTACTTC. Protein product: CASSLDAGEDGEQYF.

This clonotype was observed a handful of times. The V gene is TRBV7-2, the J gene TRBJ1-6; no firm D call. The ends were cut back, 8 bases at V and 4 bases at J, with 9 bases in the middle. CDR1 is SGHTA and CDR2 is FQGNSA in the germline V gene. The CDR3 length is 13 residues. CDR3 region: CASGQSYNSPLHF. The CDR3 nucleotides read TGTGCCAGCGGCCAGTCTTATAATTCACCCCTCCACTTT.